The next 25 T cell receptor beta chains were all read from a single sample in a study of cytomegalovirus exposure and HLA in healthy donors. Primers: 60 Vbeta forward and 13 Jbeta reverse. Here immunoSEQ multiplex PCR was the method, and the copy in TCRdb shows in-frame clones only, minus some. There are under 200,000 clones in the sample; roughly 80% occur only once, and roughly 1.5% lies in the top ten. What was sequenced was PBMCs. The receptors come from a woman under 30 in good health and CMV-seronegative.

The chain joins TRBV19 to TRBJ1-3; unclear D gene. Trimming cost V 8 bases and J 3 bases, with 14 bases left between them. There are 14 residues in the CDR3. Germline CDR1 is LNHDA and CDR2 is SQIVND (reference sequence). The CDR3 nucleotides read TGTGCCAGTCGCCAGAGGGAACTTGGAAACACCATATATTTT. It translates to CASRQRELGNTIYF.

The V and J genes are TRBV6-1 and TRBJ2-3; TRBD1 matches at 9 bases. Unmatched junction bases numbered 16, after V lost 4 bases and J lost 5 bases. CDR3 length equals 18 residues. The germline V gene encodes CDR1 MNHNS and CDR2 SASEGT. This CDR3 reads CASSVLPTGTGYEDTQYF. The CDR3 nucleotides are TGTGCCAGCAGTGTCCTCCCTACCGGGACAGGGTATGAAGATACGCAGTATTTT.

The V and J genes are TRBV19 and TRBJ1-2; D is possibly TRBD1 (5 bases). Trimming took 6 bases from V and 3 from J, leaving 20 bases between them. There are 16 residues in the CDR3. Per the germline V gene, CDR1 is LNHDA and CDR2 is SQIVND (reference sequence). CDR3 in amino acids: CASRNFNRITDYGYTF. In nucleotides, the CDR3 is TGTGCCAGTAGGAACTTCAACAGGATAACCGACTATGGCTACACCTTC.

V is TRBV4-1 and J is TRBJ2-7; D remains ambiguous. Trimming removed 4 bases from V and 2 bases from J, with 15 bases in between. This CDR3 region has 15 residues. Germline values: CDR1 MGHRA, CDR2 YSYEKL. CDR3 nucleotide sequence: TGCGCCAGCAGCCTTTGGGCATCGCCGGCCTACGAGCAGTACGTC. This translates into CASSLWASPAYEQYV.

This chain connects TRBV5-1 to TRBJ2-2; 11 bases align to TRBD1. CDR1 is SGHRS and CDR2 is YFSETQ in the germline V gene. With 6 bases clipped from V and 6 bases from J, the junction kept 13 bases outside the gene matches. This CDR3 spans 17 amino acids. The CDR3 region is CASTLRPGTGGSGELFF. DNA of the CDR3: TGCGCCAGCACCCTTCGCCCAGGGACAGGGGGTTCCGGGGAGCTGTTTTTT. Filled out from reference TRBV5-1 and TRBJ2-2, the complete variable domain reads KAGVTQTPRYLIKTRGQQVTLSCSPISGHRSVSWYQQTPGQGLQFLFEYFSETQRNKGNFPGRFSGRQFSNSRSEMNVSTLELGDSALYLCASTLRPGTGGSGELFFGEGSRLTVL.

The chain links TRBV5-5 to TRBJ1-1, with TRBD1 as a possible D gene (5 bases). V shed 5 bases and J shed 2 bases, with 19 bases lying between them. Germline CDR1 SGHKS, CDR2 YYEKEE (reference sequence). The CDR3 runs to 16 residues. The CDR3 reads CASRSRLGVINTEAFF. The CDR3 DNA reads as TGTGCCAGCAGATCCCGGTTAGGGGTTATCAACACTGAAGCTTTCTTT.

The chain carries TRBV10-1 and TRBJ2-7; 7 positions agree with TRBD2. Germline V gives CDR1 WNHNN, CDR2 SYGVQD (reference sequence). After removal of 6 bases from V and 2 bases from J, the junction contained 7 bases not matched to a gene. There are 14 residues in the CDR3. CDR3 DNA sequence: TGCGCCAGCAGCGGGGGGAGGGCCGCCTACGAGCAGTACGTC. This codes for CASSGGRAAYEQYV.

The rearrangement uses TRBV28 and TRBJ1-1; D not certain. Looked up from germline, CDR1 is MDHEN and CDR2 is SYDVKM. V gave up 4 bases and J gave up 1 base, with 10 bases separating them. CDR3 length: 14 residues. CDR3 residues: CASSYSPWNTEAFF. DNA for the CDR3: TGTGCCAGCAGTTACTCCCCATGGAACACTGAAGCTTTCTTT.

Turning to this clone: A read error may account for a junction end that differs from germline. The rearrangement joins TRBV7-9 to TRBJ2-7; the match to TRBD1 covers 9 bases. CDR3 length: 13 amino acids. Per germline, CDR1 SEHNR and CDR2 FQNEAQ (reference sequence). Here the CDR3 reads CSSSATGGNEQYF. The CDR3 nucleotides read TGTTCCAGCAGCGCAACAGGGGGCAACGAGCAGTACTTC.

This chain joins TRBV7-8 and TRBJ2-2, with 7 bases identical to TRBD1. The CDR3 contains 17 residues. Looked up from germline, CDR1 is SGHVS and CDR2 is FQNEAQ. V dropped 1 base and J dropped 10; count of bases not matched to a gene: 15. CDR3 in DNA: TGTGCCAGCAGCTTAGGATACAGGGGAAAGTTTGAAGAGGAGCTGTTTTTT. It yields the protein CASSLGYRGKFEEELFF.

This clone was picked up a small number of times. The chain employs TRBV4-1 and TRBJ1-1; D might be TRBD1 (5 bases). V was clipped by 0 bases and J by 1 base, with 15 bases between them. Germline values: CDR1 MGHRA, CDR2 YSYEKL. CDR3 size: 17 residues. CDR3 sequence reads: CASSQEGALLRNTEAFF. Written as DNA, the CDR3 is TGCGCCAGCAGCCAAGAAGGGGCTCTTCTACGGAACACTGAAGCTTTCTTT.

This clone appeared a single time. CDR3: CASSPSGTEAFF. In nucleotides, the CDR3 is TGTGCCAGCTCACCCTCGGGCACTGAAGCTTTCTTT. This chain links TRBV18 with TRBJ1-1; the D is unclear. With 3 bases removed from V and 4 bases from J, the gap between germline ends came to 6 bases. CDR1 is KGHSH and CDR2 is LQKENI in the germline V gene. The CDR3 is made up of 12 amino acids.

The J gene is TRBJ2-7, the V gene TRBV28, with 9 bases lining up with TRBD2. Germline V lookup: CDR1 MDHEN, CDR2 SYDVKM. This CDR3 has 13 amino acids. The junction had 1 base not matched to a gene; V was cut back by 3 bases and J by 4 bases. The DNA of the CDR3 is TGTGCCAGCAGTTTGCGGGAGGGTTACGAGCAGTACTTC. It translates to CASSLREGYEQYF. Variable domain in full (rest from reference TRBV28 and TRBJ2-7): DVKVTQSSRYLVKRTGEKVFLECVQDMDHENMFWYRQDPGLGLRLIYFSYDVKMKEKGDIPEGYSVSREKKERFSLILESASTNQTSMYLCASSLREGYEQYFGPGTRLTVT.

The chain recombines TRBV28 with TRBJ2-7; D may be TRBD2 (5 bases). Germline CDR1 MDHEN, CDR2 SYDVKM. The CDR3 has 18 residues. V lost 4 bases, J lost 3 bases, and 25 bases lay in between. The CDR3, as DNA: TGTGCCAGCAGTTCTCGGAGTGCGGGCTATACCCTCAGCTACGAGCAGTACTTC. Translation gives CASSSRSAGYTLSYEQYF.

The chain joins TRBV7-6 to TRBJ2-5; TRBD1 agrees at 8 bases. CDR1 is SGHVS and CDR2 is FNYEAQ in the germline V gene. The trim removed 1 base at V and 5 bases at J, leaving 6 bases unmatched. The CDR3 sequence is 15 residues long. CDR3 sequence (DNA): TGTGCCAGCAGCTTAGGGCAGGGGGCGGTGGAGACCCAGTACTTC. Translated: CASSLGQGAVETQYF.

This chain uses TRBV10-2 with TRBJ2-1; 8 bases fit TRBD1. CDR1 is WSHSY and CDR2 is SAAADI in the germline V gene. Losses at the gene ends were 5 bases for V and 4 bases for J; bases not matched to a gene: 4. The CDR3 spans 14 residues. The CDR3 spells CASSSGTGYNEQFF. In nucleotides, the CDR3 is TGCGCCAGCAGTTCCGGGACAGGATACAATGAGCAGTTCTTC.

V is TRBV19 and J is TRBJ2-3; 11 bases fit TRBD1. The CDR3 contains 15 residues. The junction had 3 bases not matched to a gene; V was cut back by 4 bases and J by 3 bases. The germline V gene has CDR1 LNHDA and CDR2 SQIVND (reference sequence). CDR3 DNA sequence: TGTGCCAGTAGTACCCGGGACAGGGGGACAGATACGCAGTATTTT. Residues: CASSTRDRGTDTQYF. The variable domain in full, completed from reference TRBV19 and TRBJ2-3, reads DGGITQSPKYLFRKEGQNVTLSCEQNLNHDAMYWYRQDPGQGLRLIYYSQIVNDFQKGDIAEGYSVSREKKESFPLTVTSAQKNPTAFYLCASSTRDRGTDTQYFGPGTRLTVL.

In regard to this clone: A read error may produce the germline difference seen at one junction end. This sequence joins TRBV7-7 and TRBJ2-5, with 8 nucleotides matching TRBD2. This CDR3 is 16 amino acids long. CDR1 SSHAT and CDR2 FNYEAQ come from the germline V gene (reference sequence). This chain's CDR3 is CASSLRRVSGKETQYF. The CDR3 DNA sequence: TGTGCTAGCAGCTTAAGGCGGGTTAGCGGGAAAGAGACCCAGTACTTC.

The chain uses TRBV6-5 and TRBJ2-1, with D unclear. Germline CDR1 and CDR2: MNHEY and SVGAGI. Trimming took 5 bases from V and 8 from J, leaving 7 bases between them. The CDR3 is 11 residues long. CDR3: CASSKLDEQFF. The CDR3 bases are TGTGCCAGCAGTAAGCTGGATGAGCAGTTCTTC.

V usage is TRBV7-2 and J usage is TRBJ2-7; TRBD1 aligns across 10 bases. Germline-derived CDR1 and CDR2 are SGHTA and FQGNSA. This CDR3 is 15 amino acids long. With 5 bases clipped from V and 2 bases from J, the junction kept 6 bases outside the gene matches. The DNA of the CDR3 is TGTGCCAGCAGCCGAACGGGACAGGGGACCTACGAGCAGTACTTC. As protein: CASSRTGQGTYEQYF.

The chain couples TRBV7-9 to TRBJ2-6; TRBD1 agrees at 8 bases. With V trimmed by 8 bases and J by 0 bases, 9 bases remained unmatched. The CDR3 extends over 17 amino acids. CDR1 and CDR2 (germline): SEHNR, FQNEAQ (reference sequence). As DNA, the CDR3 is TGTGCCAGCCCCGGGACAGGTTTTTTCTCTGGGGCCAACGTCCTGACTTTC. Translated, it gives CASPGTGFFSGANVLTF.

The J gene is TRBJ1-6, the V gene TRBV30, with D perhaps TRBD1 (5 bases). This CDR3 is built from 15 residues. The V gene's germline CDR1 is GTSNPN and CDR2 SVGIG (reference sequence). The V gene lost 2 bases and the J gene lost 7 bases, with 15 bases spanning the gap. CDR3 bases: TGTGCCTGGAGTATCTTAGGGGCTGGGAATTCACCCCTCCACTTT. Its translation is CAWSILGAGNSPLHF.

The rearrangement joins TRBV10-3 to TRBJ2-3, with 7 bases that match TRBD2. V lost 5 bases, J lost 2 bases, and 7 bases stayed unmatched. Germline values: CDR1 ENHRY, CDR2 SYGVKD. This CDR3 is built from 15 residues. The CDR3 nucleotides are TGTGCCATCAGTAACACCGGGACTAACACAGATACGCAGTATTTT. Translating gives CAISNTGTNTDTQYF.

V and J are TRBV29-1 and TRBJ1-6, with a possible D match to TRBD1 (5 bases). Germline V lookup: CDR1 SQVTM, CDR2 ANQGSEA. This CDR3 is built from 13 residues. The CDR3 coding sequence is TGCAGTGGACGGGACGGACTAAATTCACCCCTCCACTTT. Its protein is CSGRDGLNSPLHF.

This clone appeared once. This sequence joins TRBV6-1 and TRBJ2-7; 9 bases map to TRBD2. V lost 3 bases, J lost 5 bases, and 5 bases stayed unmatched. The CDR3 contains 14 residues. The germline CDR1 and CDR2 sequences are MNHNS and SASEGT. In DNA form, the CDR3 reads TGTGCCAGCAGTGACGGCGGGAGGGACCACGAGCAGTACGTC. This codes for CASSDGGRDHEQYV.